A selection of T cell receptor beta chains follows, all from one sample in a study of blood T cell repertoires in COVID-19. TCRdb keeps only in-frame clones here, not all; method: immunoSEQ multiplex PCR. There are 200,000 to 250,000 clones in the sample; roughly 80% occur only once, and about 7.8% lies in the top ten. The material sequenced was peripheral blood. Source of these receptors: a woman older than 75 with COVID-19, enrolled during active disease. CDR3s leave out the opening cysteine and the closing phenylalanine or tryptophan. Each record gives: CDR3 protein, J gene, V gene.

cdr3_aa: ASSYGLGRAEQY; j_call: TRBJ2-7; v_call: TRBV6-5
cdr3_aa: ASSRGDRASGGNNEQF; j_call: TRBJ2-1; v_call: TRBV4-2
cdr3_aa: ASTGTGYNEQF; j_call: TRBJ2-1; v_call: TRBV9
cdr3_aa: AIGREQPQH; j_call: TRBJ1-5; v_call: TRBV10-3
cdr3_aa: ASTPQGSTSSDTQY; j_call: TRBJ2-3; v_call: TRBV5-1
cdr3_aa: ASSLGGSGLINSPLH; j_call: TRBJ1-6; v_call: TRBV5-1
cdr3_aa: ASSRTYREKQF; j_call: TRBJ2-1; v_call: TRBV11-2
cdr3_aa: ASSVVSSGGSKQF; j_call: TRBJ2-1; v_call: TRBV9
cdr3_aa: ASSSGILSYEQY; j_call: TRBJ2-7; v_call: TRBV11-2
cdr3_aa: ASSLRAGGSGELF; j_call: TRBJ2-2; v_call: TRBV5-1
cdr3_aa: ASSLLSGANVLT; j_call: TRBJ2-6; v_call: TRBV27
cdr3_aa: ATDGQGYNQPQH; j_call: TRBJ1-5; v_call: TRBV19
cdr3_aa: ASSLNSRNIQY; j_call: TRBJ2-4; v_call: TRBV7-3
cdr3_aa: ATSRVLAGPTYEQY; j_call: TRBJ2-7; v_call: TRBV15
cdr3_aa: ASSLAGVSYNEQF; j_call: TRBJ2-1; v_call: TRBV7-2
cdr3_aa: ASSLQGAAF; j_call: TRBJ1-1; v_call: TRBV19
cdr3_aa: ASSVGLAGALNIQY; j_call: TRBJ2-4; v_call: TRBV9
cdr3_aa: ASSYGGGVLNTEAF; j_call: TRBJ1-1; v_call: TRBV6-5
cdr3_aa: ASSARTSGSETQY; j_call: TRBJ2-5; v_call: TRBV2
cdr3_aa: ASSPTGSGYT; j_call: TRBJ1-2; v_call: TRBV18
cdr3_aa: ASSLSGPPYEQY; j_call: TRBJ2-7; v_call: TRBV28
cdr3_aa: ASSQTGRKHNEQF; j_call: TRBJ2-1; v_call: TRBV14
cdr3_aa: ARTLVPGTDGGITGELF; j_call: TRBJ2-2; v_call: TRBV19
cdr3_aa: SVRDRDTGELF; j_call: TRBJ2-2; v_call: TRBV29-1
cdr3_aa: ASSQQGSGQPQH; j_call: TRBJ1-5; v_call: TRBV25-1
cdr3_aa: AGGTVPQPQH; j_call: TRBJ1-5; v_call: TRBV2
cdr3_aa: ASSQVRQGRINSPLH; j_call: TRBJ1-6; v_call: TRBV3-1/TRBV3-2
cdr3_aa: ASSSGLARTYEQY; j_call: TRBJ2-7; v_call: TRBV5-4
cdr3_aa: ASSPVGAGSNQPQH; j_call: TRBJ1-5; v_call: TRBV18
cdr3_aa: ASSNHRQGKAF; j_call: TRBJ1-1; v_call: TRBV3-1/TRBV3-2
cdr3_aa: ASSDRGSPQGYT; j_call: TRBJ1-2; v_call: TRBV19
cdr3_aa: ASSPTFRHLYNEQF; j_call: TRBJ2-1; v_call: TRBV19
cdr3_aa: ASSSELLDTQY; j_call: TRBJ2-3; v_call: TRBV5-1
cdr3_aa: ASSQAPRGNQPQH; j_call: TRBJ1-5; v_call: TRBV4-1
cdr3_aa: ASSSATDREFGYT; j_call: TRBJ1-2; v_call: TRBV7-2
cdr3_aa: SASHEATGLAAF; j_call: TRBJ1-1; v_call: TRBV20-1
cdr3_aa: ASSHSVNEKLF; j_call: TRBJ1-4; v_call: TRBV5-6
cdr3_aa: ASIRDRANNSPLH; j_call: TRBJ1-6; v_call: TRBV6-5
cdr3_aa: ASSIGAGGGRWAF; j_call: TRBJ1-1; v_call: TRBV19
cdr3_aa: ASSFDPGVPNYGYT; j_call: TRBJ1-2; v_call: TRBV5-1
cdr3_aa: ASSQLTGNYGYT; j_call: TRBJ1-2; v_call: TRBV3-1/TRBV3-2
cdr3_aa: ASSLAAGLAEETQY; j_call: TRBJ2-5; v_call: TRBV5-1
cdr3_aa: ASSLAAAGYNEQF; j_call: TRBJ2-1; v_call: TRBV28
cdr3_aa: ASCFRDSAYNEQF; j_call: TRBJ2-1; v_call: TRBV6-5
cdr3_aa: ASSTPGAGANVLT; j_call: TRBJ2-6; v_call: TRBV7-9
cdr3_aa: ASSRTSGSHTQY; j_call: TRBJ2-3; v_call: TRBV3-1/TRBV3-2
cdr3_aa: ASSLSLSGRGETQY; j_call: TRBJ2-5; v_call: TRBV5-6
cdr3_aa: ASSPDRANQPQH; j_call: TRBJ1-5; v_call: TRBV3-1/TRBV3-2
cdr3_aa: ASSPLAGLSYEQY; j_call: TRBJ2-7; v_call: TRBV18
cdr3_aa: ASSDRGGEQF; j_call: TRBJ2-1; v_call: TRBV2
cdr3_aa: ASSSSGGRPETQY; j_call: TRBJ2-5; v_call: TRBV7-3